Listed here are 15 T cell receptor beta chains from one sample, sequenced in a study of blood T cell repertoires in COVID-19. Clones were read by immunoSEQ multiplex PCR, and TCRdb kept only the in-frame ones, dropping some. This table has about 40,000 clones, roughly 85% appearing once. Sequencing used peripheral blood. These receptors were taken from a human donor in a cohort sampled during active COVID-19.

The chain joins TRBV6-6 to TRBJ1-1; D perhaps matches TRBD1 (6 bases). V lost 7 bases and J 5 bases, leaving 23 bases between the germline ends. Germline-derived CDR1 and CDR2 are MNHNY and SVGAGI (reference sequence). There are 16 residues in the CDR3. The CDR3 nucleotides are TGTGCCAGCACTGCGGGGGCAGGGGCAGGGAGGACTGAAGCTTTCTTT. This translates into CASTAGAGAGRTEAFF.

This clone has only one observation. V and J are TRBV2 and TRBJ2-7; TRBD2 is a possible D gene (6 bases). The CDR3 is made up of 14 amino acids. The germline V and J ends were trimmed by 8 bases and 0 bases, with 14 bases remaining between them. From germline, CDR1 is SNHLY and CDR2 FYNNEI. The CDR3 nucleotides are TGTGCCAGCCTCCGGGACTCTTACTCCTACGAGCAGTACTTC. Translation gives CASLRDSYSYEQYF. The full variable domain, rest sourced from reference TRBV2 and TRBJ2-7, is EPEVTQTPSHQVTQMGQEVILRCVPISNHLYFYWYRQILGQKVEFLVSFYNNEISEKSEIFDDQFSVERPDGSNFTLKIRSTKLEDSAMYFCASLRDSYSYEQYFGPGTRLTVT.

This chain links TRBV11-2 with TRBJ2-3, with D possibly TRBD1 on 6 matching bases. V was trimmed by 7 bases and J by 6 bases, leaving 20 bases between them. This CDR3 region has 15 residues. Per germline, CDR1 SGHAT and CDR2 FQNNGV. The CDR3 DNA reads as TGTGCCAGCACCAAGCCCTGGGCAGGGGTTGATACGCAGTATTTT. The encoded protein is CASTKPWAGVDTQYF.

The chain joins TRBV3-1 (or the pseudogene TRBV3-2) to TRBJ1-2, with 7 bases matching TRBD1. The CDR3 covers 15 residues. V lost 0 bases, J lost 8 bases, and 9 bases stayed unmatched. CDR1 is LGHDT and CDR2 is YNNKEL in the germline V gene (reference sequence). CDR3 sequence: CASSQDPGGWGGYTF. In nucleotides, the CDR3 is TGTGCCAGCAGCCAAGATCCAGGGGGTTGGGGGGGCTACACCTTC.

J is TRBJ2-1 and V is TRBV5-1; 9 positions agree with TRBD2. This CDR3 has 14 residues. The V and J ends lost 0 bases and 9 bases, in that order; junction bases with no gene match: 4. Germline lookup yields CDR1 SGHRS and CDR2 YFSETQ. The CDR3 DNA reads TGCGCCAGCAGCTTGGGCGGGGGGGCAGTTGAGCAGTTCTTC. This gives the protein CASSLGGGAVEQFF.

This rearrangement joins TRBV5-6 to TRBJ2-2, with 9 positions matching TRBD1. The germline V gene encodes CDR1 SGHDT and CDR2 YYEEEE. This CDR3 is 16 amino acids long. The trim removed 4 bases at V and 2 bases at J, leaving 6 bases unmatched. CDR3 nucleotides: TGTGCCAGCAGCCCCAGGACAGGGGTTAACACCGGGGAGCTGTTTTTT. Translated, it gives CASSPRTGVNTGELFF.

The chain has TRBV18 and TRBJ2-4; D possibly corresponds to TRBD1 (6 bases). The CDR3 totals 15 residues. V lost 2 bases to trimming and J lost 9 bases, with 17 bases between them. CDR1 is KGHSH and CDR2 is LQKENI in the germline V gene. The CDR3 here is CASSPMEGGHSIQYF. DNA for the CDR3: TGTGCCAGCTCACCAATGGAAGGGGGTCATAGCATTCAGTACTTC.

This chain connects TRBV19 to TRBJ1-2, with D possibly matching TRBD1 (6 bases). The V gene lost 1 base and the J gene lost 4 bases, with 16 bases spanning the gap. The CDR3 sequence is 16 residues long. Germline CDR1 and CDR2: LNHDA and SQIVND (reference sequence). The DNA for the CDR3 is TGTGCCAGTAGTATAGGGCGGGGGGCGTTCGGCTATGGCTACACCTTC. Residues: CASSIGRGAFGYGYTF.

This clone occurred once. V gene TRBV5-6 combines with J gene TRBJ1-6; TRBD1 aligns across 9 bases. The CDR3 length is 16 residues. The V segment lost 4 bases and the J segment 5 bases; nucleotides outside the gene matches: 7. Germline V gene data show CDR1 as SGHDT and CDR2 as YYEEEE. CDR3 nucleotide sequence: TGTGCCAGCAGCGGGGGGACAGGGCGAAATAATTCACCCCTCCACTTT. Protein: CASSGGTGRNNSPLHF.

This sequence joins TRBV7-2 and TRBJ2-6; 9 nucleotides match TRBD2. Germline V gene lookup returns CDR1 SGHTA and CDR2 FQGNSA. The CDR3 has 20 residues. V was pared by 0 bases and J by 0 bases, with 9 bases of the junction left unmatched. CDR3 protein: CASSLAPVAGGNSGANVLTF. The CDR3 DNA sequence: TGTGCCAGCAGCTTAGCCCCCGTCGCGGGGGGGAACTCTGGGGCCAACGTCCTGACTTTC.

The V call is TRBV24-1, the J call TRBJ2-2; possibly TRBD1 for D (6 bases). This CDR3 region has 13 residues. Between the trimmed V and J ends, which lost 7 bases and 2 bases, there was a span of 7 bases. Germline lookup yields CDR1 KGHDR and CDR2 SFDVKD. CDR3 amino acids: CATSRGNTGELFF. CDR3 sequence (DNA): TGTGCCACCAGCAGGGGTAACACCGGGGAGCTGTTTTTT.

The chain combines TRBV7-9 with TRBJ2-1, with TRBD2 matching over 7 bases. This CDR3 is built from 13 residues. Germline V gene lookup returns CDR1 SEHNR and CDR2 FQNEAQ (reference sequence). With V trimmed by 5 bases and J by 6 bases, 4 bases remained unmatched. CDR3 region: CASSLGTTNEQFF. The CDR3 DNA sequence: TGTGCCAGCAGCCTCGGGACTACCAATGAGCAGTTCTTC.

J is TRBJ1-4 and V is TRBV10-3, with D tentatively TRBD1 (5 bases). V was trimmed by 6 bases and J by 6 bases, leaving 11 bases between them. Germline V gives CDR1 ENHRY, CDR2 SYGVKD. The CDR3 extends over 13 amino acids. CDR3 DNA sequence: TGTGCCATCAGGCAGGGTTCGGATGAAAAACTGTTTTTT. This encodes CAIRQGSDEKLFF.

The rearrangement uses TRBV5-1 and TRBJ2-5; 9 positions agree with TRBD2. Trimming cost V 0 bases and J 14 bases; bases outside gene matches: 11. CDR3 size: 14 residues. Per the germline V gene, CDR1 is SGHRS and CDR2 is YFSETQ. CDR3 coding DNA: TGCGCCAGCAGCTTGGGTGGCGGGGGGGACCCCGGATACTTC. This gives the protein CASSLGGGGDPGYF.

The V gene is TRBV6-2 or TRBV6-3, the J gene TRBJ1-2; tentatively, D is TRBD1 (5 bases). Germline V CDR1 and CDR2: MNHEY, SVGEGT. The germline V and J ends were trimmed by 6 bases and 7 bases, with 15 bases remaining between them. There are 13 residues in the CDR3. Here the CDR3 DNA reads TGTGCCAGCAGCAACGACGGGGGTCGTGGCTACACCTTC. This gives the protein CASSNDGGRGYTF.